These 25 T cell receptor beta chains share one sample of origin, sequenced in a study of control samples from healthy donors and cancer patients (dated by TCRdb to 2020 to 2021). The library relied on the immunoSEQ multiplex PCR assay. TCRdb's version of the immuneACCESS table is confined to in-frame rearrangements and falls short of the full clone set. An unresolved V gene accounts for under half of the shortfall where checked; the remainder is of unknown origin. Recorded for this sample are approximately 83,000 clones; more than 80% of them occurred a single time. The ten largest clones take up approximately 1.5% of the sample. The sample consisted of blood. These receptors came from a woman aged 25-40 years in good health.

The CDR3 sequence is CASSGDVTYEQYF. The DNA for the CDR3 is TGTGCCAGCAGCGGAGACGTCACCTACGAGCAGTACTTC. The chain employs TRBV7-2 and TRBJ2-7; D is undetermined. V was cut by 5 bases and J by 2 bases, with 10 bases left in between. CDR3 size: 13 residues. Germline V gene lookup returns CDR1 SGHTA and CDR2 FQGNSA. Based on the CDR3 plus reference TRBV7-2 and TRBJ2-7, the full variable domain is GAGVSQSPSNKVTEKGKDVELRCDPISGHTALYWYRQSLGQGLEFLIYFQGNSAPDKSGLPSDRFSAERTGGSVSTLTIQRTQQEDSAVYLCASSGDVTYEQYFGPGTRLTVT.

The genes are TRBV10-1 and TRBJ2-3, with TRBD2 identical over 8 bases. This CDR3 spans 19 amino acids. V was clipped by 5 bases and J by 4 bases; unmatched bases: 20. The germline gives CDR1 WNHNN, CDR2 SYGVQD (reference sequence). The CDR3, as DNA: TGCGCCAGCAGTAAGAATAGCGGGACTGTAAATTTTCGGGCAGATACGCAGTATTTT. The encoded protein is CASSKNSGTVNFRADTQYF.

This chain connects TRBV13 to TRBJ2-7; D is possibly TRBD1 (6 bases). Trimming removed 3 bases from V and 3 bases from J, with 12 bases in between. This CDR3 comprises 14 residues. CDR1 PRHDT and CDR2 FYEKMQ come from the germline V gene (reference sequence). Here the CDR3 reads CASSFRDTGYEQYF. The CDR3 bases are TGTGCCAGCAGCTTTAGGGACACCGGCTACGAGCAGTACTTC.

This chain joins TRBV7-2 and TRBJ2-1; 14 bases align to TRBD2. From germline, CDR1 is SGHTA and CDR2 FQGNSA. The J segment lost 7 bases and the V segment lost 4 bases, leaving 6 bases of the junction unmatched. This CDR3 has 16 residues. In DNA, the CDR3 is TGTGCCAGCAGCTCCAGGACTAGCGGGAGGTCAAATGAGCAGTTCTTC. This translates into CASSSRTSGRSNEQFF.

As for this clone: The germline gene is not matched at one end of the junction; a read error may be the cause. The CDR3 is CASREVRGRTEAFF. As DNA, the CDR3 is TGTGCCAGCAGGGAAGTCCGGGGGAGGACTGAAGCTTTCTTT. The chain combines TRBV6-1 with TRBJ1-1, with D possibly being TRBD1 (5 bases). Germline V gives CDR1 MNHNS, CDR2 SASEGT. The CDR3 contains 14 residues.

This chain joins TRBV29-1 and TRBJ2-7; D is unresolved. CDR3 length: 13 residues. Germline V CDR1 and CDR2: SQVTM, ANQGSEA. V dropped 7 bases and J dropped 6 bases, with 19 bases sitting between them. CDR3 nucleotide sequence: TGCAGCGCCGGTCATTGGGTAACGGGCGAGCAGTACTTC. Translating gives CSAGHWVTGEQYF.

The chain employs TRBV9 and TRBJ2-2; D is unclear. The V gene's germline CDR1 is SGDLS and CDR2 YYNGEE. CDR3 size: 13 residues. Deletions cut 0 bases from V and 4 bases from J, with 4 bases between. The CDR3: CASSVVGTGELFF. The CDR3 bases are TGTGCCAGCAGCGTAGTAGGCACCGGGGAGCTGTTTTTT.

This clone was detected once. The chain uses TRBV6-1 and TRBJ2-3; 10 positions match TRBD2. CDR1 is MNHNS, CDR2 SASEGT, per germline. V was pared by 4 bases and J by 1 base, with 8 bases of the junction left unmatched. The CDR3 contains 17 residues. For the CDR3, the DNA is TGTGCCAGCAGTGCACAAGCGGGAGGGTCTGGCACAGATACGCAGTATTTT. This gives the protein CASSAQAGGSGTDTQYF.

The V gene is TRBV7-9, the J gene TRBJ1-1; D uncertain. Germline-derived CDR1 and CDR2 are SEHNR and FQNEAQ (reference sequence). The CDR3 runs to 17 residues. V was shortened by 5 bases and J by 3 bases, with 22 bases between the two germline ends. DNA of the CDR3: TGTGCCAGCAGCACTTTCCTCTTCGGGAATATGGACACTGAAGCTTTCTTT. This translates into CASSTFLFGNMDTEAFF.

The chain carries TRBV5-1 and TRBJ2-3; TRBD2 agrees at 11 bases. CDR3 length equals 16 residues. Germline CDR1 SGHRS, CDR2 YFSETQ. Trimming cost V 0 bases and J 2 bases; bases outside gene matches: 2. CDR3 coding DNA: TGCGCCAGCAGCTTGGAACTAGCGGGAGCCACAGATACGCAGTATTTT. It translates to CASSLELAGATDTQYF.

V and J are TRBV13 and TRBJ2-3; D is possibly TRBD1 or TRBD2 (5 bases each). CDR3 size: 15 residues. The germline gives CDR1 PRHDT, CDR2 FYEKMQ (reference sequence). Trimming took 5 bases from V and 0 from J, leaving 12 bases between them. The chain's CDR3 is CASSPRGPSTDTQYF. The CDR3 nucleotides read TGTGCCAGCAGCCCCCGGGGCCCTAGCACAGATACGCAGTATTTT.

This clone was found once. The chain carries TRBV4-1 and TRBJ1-2; unclear D gene. Germline V CDR1 and CDR2: MGHRA, YSYEKL. This CDR3 has 12 amino acids. Trimming shortened V by 0 bases and J by 7 bases, and 6 bases separated the two germline ends. CDR3 in amino acids: CASSQDLGGYTF. The CDR3 bases are TGCGCCAGCAGCCAAGATTTAGGTGGCTACACCTTC.

The chain has TRBV9 and TRBJ1-6; D gene uncertain. The CDR3 sequence is 16 residues long. V lost 0 bases to trimming and J lost 2 bases, with 9 bases between them. The V gene's germline CDR1 is SGDLS and CDR2 YYNGEE. Here the CDR3 reads CASSVERVPYNSPLHF. CDR3 sequence (DNA): TGTGCCAGCAGCGTAGAAAGGGTGCCCTATAATTCACCCCTCCACTTT.

The rearrangement links TRBV18 to TRBJ1-2; 9 nucleotides align to TRBD1. CDR3 length: 14 amino acids. Trimming cost V 2 bases and J 8 bases; bases outside gene matches: 6. Germline V CDR1 and CDR2: KGHSH, LQKENI. CDR3 region: CASSPGEDRGGYTF. The DNA for the CDR3 is TGTGCCAGCTCACCAGGGGAGGACAGGGGAGGCTACACCTTC.

DNA for the CDR3: TGTGCCAGCAGCGGTAACACCGGGACAGGGGGCATAGCTCCTTATGGCTACACCTTC. Translation: CASSGNTGTGGIAPYGYTF. The gene calls are TRBV9 and TRBJ1-2; 12 positions agree with TRBD1. The germline CDR1 and CDR2 sequences are SGDLS and YYNGEE. This CDR3 is 19 amino acids long. Trimming cost V 3 bases and J 5 bases; bases outside gene matches: 17.

Regarding this clone: Other DNA sequences in the sample encode the same CDR3. The V and J genes are TRBV3-1 (or the pseudogene TRBV3-2) and TRBJ1-1; TRBD1 aligns across 9 bases. CDR1 is LGHDT, CDR2 YNNKEL, per germline (reference sequence). V lost 3 bases to trimming and J lost 5 bases; unmatched junction nucleotides: 4. This CDR3 is built from 14 residues. The CDR3 region has the DNA TGTGCCAGCAGCCAGGGACAGGGAGGTACTGAAGCTTTCTTT. Its protein is CASSQGQGGTEAFF.

V and J are TRBV13 and TRBJ1-6; TRBD1 aligns across 7 bases. With 4 bases clipped from V and 4 bases from J, the junction kept 7 bases outside the gene matches. The germline V gene encodes CDR1 PRHDT and CDR2 FYEKMQ (reference sequence). CDR3 size: 16 residues. The chain's CDR3 is CASSSDRDRYNSPLHF. CDR3 DNA sequence: TGTGCCAGCAGCTCAGACCGGGACAGATATAATTCACCCCTCCACTTT.

The chain combines TRBV5-1 with TRBJ1-4; no firm D call. CDR3 length equals 13 residues. Germline CDR1 is SGHRS and CDR2 is YFSETQ. The germline V and J ends were trimmed by 7 bases and 0 bases, with 7 bases remaining between them. DNA for the CDR3: TGCGCCAGCCACAGAACAACTAATGAAAAACTGTTTTTT. Translated: CASHRTTNEKLFF.

The chain recombines TRBV5-6 with TRBJ2-5; 11 bases map to TRBD2. The J segment lost 5 bases and the V segment lost 6 bases, leaving 12 bases of the junction unmatched. Germline V lookup: CDR1 SGHDT, CDR2 YYEEEE. This CDR3 region has 16 residues. The CDR3 reads CASIRWLTSGVETQYF. CDR3 coding DNA: TGTGCCAGCATCCGGTGGTTGACTAGCGGGGTGGAGACCCAGTACTTC.

The chain combines TRBV20-1 with TRBJ2-7, with D perhaps matching TRBD1 (6 bases). Germline V gene sequence: CDR1 DFQATT, CDR2 SNEGSKA (reference sequence). The CDR3 covers 13 residues. Between the trimmed V and J ends, which lost 3 bases and 2 bases, there was a span of 11 bases. For the CDR3, the DNA is TGCAGTGCTAGTAGACAGGCCCCCTACGAGCAGTACTTC. This sequence encodes CSASRQAPYEQYF.

This clone has only one observation. J is TRBJ2-7 and V is TRBV3-1 (or the pseudogene TRBV3-2); TRBD2 agrees at 7 bases. The CDR3 sequence is 12 residues long. The J segment lost 7 bases and the V segment lost 4 bases, leaving 4 bases of the junction unmatched. Germline V gives CDR1 LGHDT, CDR2 YNNKEL (reference sequence). Here the CDR3 DNA reads TGTGCCAGCAGCCTAGGAGCGGGAGAGCAGTACTTC. Protein product: CASSLGAGEQYF.

In regard to this clone: An end of the junction does not agree with germline; a read error may underlie this. The V and J genes are TRBV6-1 and TRBJ1-1; D not resolved. This CDR3 has 11 residues. Germline CDR1 is MNHNS and CDR2 is SASEGT. CDR3 coding DNA: TGTGCCAGCAGCGAAGCCACTGAAGCTTTCTTT. This encodes CASSEATEAFF.

The chain uses TRBV4-1 and TRBJ2-2; 9 bases map to TRBD2. Germline CDR1 MGHRA, CDR2 YSYEKL. The CDR3 spans 17 residues. The V and J ends lost 0 bases and 5 bases, in that order; junction bases with no gene match: 7. The CDR3 DNA follows: TGCGCCAGCAGCCAAGATTTCATAGCGGGAGATACCGGGGAGCTGTTTTTT. Translation: CASSQDFIAGDTGELFF.

In its sample, this clone was seen once. J is TRBJ2-6 and V is TRBV18; D is ambiguous. This CDR3 region has 15 residues. V was trimmed by 4 bases and J by 0 bases, leaving 7 bases between them. Looked up from germline, CDR1 is KGHSH and CDR2 is LQKENI. The CDR3 spells CASSRKISGANVLTF. In DNA form, the CDR3 reads TGTGCCAGCTCACGAAAAATCTCTGGGGCCAACGTCCTGACTTTC.

The genes are TRBV5-1 and TRBJ1-4, with TRBD1 matching 7 bases. The CDR3 runs 16 residues. Germline loops: CDR1 SGHRS, CDR2 YFSETQ. V shed 0 bases, J shed 7 bases, and the junction held 9 bases outside the gene matches. In nucleotides, the CDR3 is TGCGCCAGCAGCTTGGAGAAGGGGGCACGTTTTGAAAAACTGTTTTTT. Translating gives CASSLEKGARFEKLFF.